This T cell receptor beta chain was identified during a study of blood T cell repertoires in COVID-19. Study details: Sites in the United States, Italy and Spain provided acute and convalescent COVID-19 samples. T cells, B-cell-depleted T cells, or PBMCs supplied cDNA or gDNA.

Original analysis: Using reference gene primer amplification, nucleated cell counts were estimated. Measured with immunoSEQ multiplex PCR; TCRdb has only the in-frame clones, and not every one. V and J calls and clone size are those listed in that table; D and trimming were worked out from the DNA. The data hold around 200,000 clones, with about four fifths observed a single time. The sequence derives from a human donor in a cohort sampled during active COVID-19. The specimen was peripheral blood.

The CDR3 reads CASSLVGQGVYYGYTF. The CDR3 DNA reads TGTGCCAGCAGCTTGGTGGGGCAGGGGGTTTACTATGGCTACACCTTC. V and J are TRBV5-4 and TRBJ1-2; 7 nucleotides agree with TRBD1. Germline V CDR1 and CDR2: SGHNT, YYREEE (reference sequence). V lost 0 bases and J lost 3; bases outside the gene matches: 8. This CDR3 has 16 residues. The full variable domain, completed using reference TRBV5-4 and TRBJ1-2, is ETGVTQSPTHLIKTRGQQVTLRCSSQSGHNTVSWYQQALGQGPQFIFQYYREEENGRGNFPPRFSGLQFPNYSSELNVNALELDDSALYLCASSLVGQGVYYGYTFGSGTRLTVV.